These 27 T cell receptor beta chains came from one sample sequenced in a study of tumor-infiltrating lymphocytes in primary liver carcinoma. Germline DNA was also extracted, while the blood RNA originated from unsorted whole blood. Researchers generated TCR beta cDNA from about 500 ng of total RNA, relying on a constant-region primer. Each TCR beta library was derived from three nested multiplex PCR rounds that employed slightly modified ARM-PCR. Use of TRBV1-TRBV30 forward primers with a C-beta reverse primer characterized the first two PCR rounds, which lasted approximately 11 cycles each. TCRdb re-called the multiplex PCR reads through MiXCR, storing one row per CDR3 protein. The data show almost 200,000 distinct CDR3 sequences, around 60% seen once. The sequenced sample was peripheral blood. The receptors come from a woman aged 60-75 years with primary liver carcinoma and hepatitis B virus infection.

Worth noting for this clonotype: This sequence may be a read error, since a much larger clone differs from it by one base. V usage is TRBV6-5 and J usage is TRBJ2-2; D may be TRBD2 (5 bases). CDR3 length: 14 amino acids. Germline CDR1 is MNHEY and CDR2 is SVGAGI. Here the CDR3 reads CACSRTLSTGELFF. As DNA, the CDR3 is TGTGCCTGCAGTCGGACTCTATCCACCGGGGAGCTGTTTTTT.

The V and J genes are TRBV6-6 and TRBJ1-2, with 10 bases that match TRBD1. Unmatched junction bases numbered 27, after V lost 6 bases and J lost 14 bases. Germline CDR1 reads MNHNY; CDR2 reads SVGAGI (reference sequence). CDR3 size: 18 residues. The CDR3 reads CASRLLGDRGRHNYDYTF. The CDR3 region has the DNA TGTGCCAGCAGGCTACTGGGGGACAGGGGTCGACATAACTATGACTATACCTTC.

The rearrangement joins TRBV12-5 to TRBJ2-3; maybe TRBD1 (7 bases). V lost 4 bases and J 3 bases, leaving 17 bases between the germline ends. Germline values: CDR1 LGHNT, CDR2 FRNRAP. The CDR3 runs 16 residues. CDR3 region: CASGSVTTGRTDTQYF. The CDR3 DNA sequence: TGTGCTAGTGGTTCGGTAACGACAGGGAGGACAGATACGCAGTATTTT.

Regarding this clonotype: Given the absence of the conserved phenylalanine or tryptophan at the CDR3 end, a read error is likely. In DNA form, the CDR3 reads TGTGCCTGCAGTTTTCTAGCGGGAGGAAATGAGCAGTTCCTC. Amino acid sequence: CACSFLAGGNEQFL. J is TRBJ2-1 and V is TRBV12-3 or TRBV12-4; TRBD2 matches 11 bases. This CDR3 spans 14 amino acids.

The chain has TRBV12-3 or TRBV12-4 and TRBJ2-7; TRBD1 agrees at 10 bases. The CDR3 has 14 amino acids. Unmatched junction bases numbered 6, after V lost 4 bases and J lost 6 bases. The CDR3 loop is CASSSRTGGGEQYF. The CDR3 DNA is TGTGCCAGCAGTTCAAGGACAGGGGGAGGCGAGCAGTACTTC.

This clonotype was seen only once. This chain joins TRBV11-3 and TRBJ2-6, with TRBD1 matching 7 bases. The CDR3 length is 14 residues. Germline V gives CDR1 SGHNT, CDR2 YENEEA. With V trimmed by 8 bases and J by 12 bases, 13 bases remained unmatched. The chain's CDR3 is CASGRGTVEIVLTF. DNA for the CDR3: TGTGCCAGCGGCAGGGGGACGGTGGAGATCGTCCTGACTTTC.

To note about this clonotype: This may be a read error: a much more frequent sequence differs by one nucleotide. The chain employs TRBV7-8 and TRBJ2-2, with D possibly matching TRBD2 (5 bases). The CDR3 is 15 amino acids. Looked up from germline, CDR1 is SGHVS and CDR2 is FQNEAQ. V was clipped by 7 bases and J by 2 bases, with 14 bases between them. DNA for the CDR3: TGTGCCAGCAACCATAGAGGGATAAACACCGGGGAGCTGTTTTTT. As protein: CASNHRGINTGELFF. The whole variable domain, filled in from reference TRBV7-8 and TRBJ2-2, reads GAGVSQSPRYKVAKRGQDVALRCDPISGHVSLFWYQQALGQGPEFLTYFQNEAQLDKSGLPSDRFFAERPEGSVSTLKIQRTQQEDSAVYLCASNHRGINTGELFFGEGSRLTVL.

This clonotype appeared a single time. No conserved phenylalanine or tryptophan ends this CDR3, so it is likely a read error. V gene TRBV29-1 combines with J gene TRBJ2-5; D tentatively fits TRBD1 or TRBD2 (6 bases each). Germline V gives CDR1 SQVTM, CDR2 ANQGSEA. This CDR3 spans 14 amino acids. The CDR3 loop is CSVVGGSGPETQYL. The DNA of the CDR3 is TGCAGCGTTGTAGGGGGGTCTGGTCCAGAGACACAGTACTTA.

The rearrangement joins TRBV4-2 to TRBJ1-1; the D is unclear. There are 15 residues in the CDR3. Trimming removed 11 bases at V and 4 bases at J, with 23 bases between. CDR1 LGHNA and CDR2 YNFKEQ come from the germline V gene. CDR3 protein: CAGNPTSSSATEAFF. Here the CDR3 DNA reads TGTGCCGGCAACCCTACCAGCAGTAGCGCCACTGAAGCTTTCTTT.

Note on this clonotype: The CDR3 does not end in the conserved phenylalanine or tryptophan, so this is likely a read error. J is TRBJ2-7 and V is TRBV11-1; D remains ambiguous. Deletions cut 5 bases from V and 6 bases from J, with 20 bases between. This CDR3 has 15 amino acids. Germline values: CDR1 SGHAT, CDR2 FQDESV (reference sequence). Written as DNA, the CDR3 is TGTGCCAGCAGCCCTCGGATAGCAGGAGTACGCGAGCAGTACATC. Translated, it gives CASSPRIAGVREQYI.

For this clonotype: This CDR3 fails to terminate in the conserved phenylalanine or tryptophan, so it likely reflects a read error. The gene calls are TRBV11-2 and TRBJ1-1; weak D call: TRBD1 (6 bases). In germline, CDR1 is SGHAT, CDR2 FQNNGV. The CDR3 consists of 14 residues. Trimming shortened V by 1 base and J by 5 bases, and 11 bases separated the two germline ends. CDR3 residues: CASSLGDRRTEAFL. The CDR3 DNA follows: TGTGCCAGCAGCTTAGGTGACAGGCGTACTGAAGCTTTCCTT.

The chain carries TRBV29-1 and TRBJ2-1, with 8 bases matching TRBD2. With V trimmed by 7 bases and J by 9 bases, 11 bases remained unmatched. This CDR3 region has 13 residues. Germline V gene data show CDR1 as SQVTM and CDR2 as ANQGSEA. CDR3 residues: CSDSYDSGTEQFF. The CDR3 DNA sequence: TGCAGCGATTCCTACGATAGCGGGACTGAGCAGTTCTTC.

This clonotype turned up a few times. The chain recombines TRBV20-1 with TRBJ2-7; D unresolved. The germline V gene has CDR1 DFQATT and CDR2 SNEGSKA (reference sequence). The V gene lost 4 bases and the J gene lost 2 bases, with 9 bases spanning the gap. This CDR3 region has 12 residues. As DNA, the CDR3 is TGCAGTGCTAAAAAGGGAACCTACGAGCAGTACTTC. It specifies CSAKKGTYEQYF.

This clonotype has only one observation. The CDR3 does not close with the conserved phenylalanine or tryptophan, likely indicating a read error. The CDR3 here is CASRFGDSPLHL. In nucleotides, the CDR3 is TGTGCCAGCAGATTTGGAGATTCACCCCTCCACCTT. The rearrangement links TRBV7-9 to TRBJ1-6, with D unresolved. Germline V gives CDR1 SEHNR, CDR2 FQNEAQ (reference sequence). The V and J ends lost 6 bases and 8 bases respectively, with 8 bases between them. This CDR3 spans 12 amino acids.

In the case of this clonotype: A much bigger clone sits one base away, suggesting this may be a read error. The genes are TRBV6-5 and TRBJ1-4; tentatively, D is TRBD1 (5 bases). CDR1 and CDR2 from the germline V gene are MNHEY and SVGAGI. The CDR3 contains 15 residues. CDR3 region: CASSYSRGTNEELFF. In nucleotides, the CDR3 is TGTGCCAGCAGTTACTCGAGGGGAACTAATGAAGAACTGTTTTTT.

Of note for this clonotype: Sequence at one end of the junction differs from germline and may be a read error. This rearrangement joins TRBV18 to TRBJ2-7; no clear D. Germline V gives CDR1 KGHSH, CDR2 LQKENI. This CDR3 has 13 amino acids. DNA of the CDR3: TGCGCCAGCTCACCATCCGCGGCAAACGAGCAGTACTTC. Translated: CASSPSAANEQYF.

DNA for the CDR3: TGTGCCAGCAGCTTAGTTGGGGAATGCCGGGACACTGAAGCTTTCTTT. It is translated as CASSLVGECRDTEAFF. The V call is TRBV11-3, the J call TRBJ1-1, with unresolved D. This CDR3 region has 16 residues. Trimming pared 1 base from V and 3 bases from J, leaving 15 bases between. Germline V lookup: CDR1 SGHNT, CDR2 YENEEA.

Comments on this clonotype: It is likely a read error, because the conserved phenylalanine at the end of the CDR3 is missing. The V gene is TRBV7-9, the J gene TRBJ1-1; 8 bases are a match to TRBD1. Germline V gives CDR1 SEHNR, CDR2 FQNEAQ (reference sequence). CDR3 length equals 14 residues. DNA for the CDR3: TGTGCCAACAGCCGGGGGACAGGGAACACTGAAGCTTTCTCT. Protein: CANSRGTGNTEAFS.

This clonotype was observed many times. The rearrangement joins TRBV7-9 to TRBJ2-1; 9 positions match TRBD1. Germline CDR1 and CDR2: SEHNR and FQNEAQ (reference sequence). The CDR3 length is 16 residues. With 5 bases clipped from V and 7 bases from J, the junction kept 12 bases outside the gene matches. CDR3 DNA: TGTGCCAGCAGCCCTACCGCCGGGACAGGGAAGAATGAGCAGTTCTTC. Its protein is CASSPTAGTGKNEQFF.

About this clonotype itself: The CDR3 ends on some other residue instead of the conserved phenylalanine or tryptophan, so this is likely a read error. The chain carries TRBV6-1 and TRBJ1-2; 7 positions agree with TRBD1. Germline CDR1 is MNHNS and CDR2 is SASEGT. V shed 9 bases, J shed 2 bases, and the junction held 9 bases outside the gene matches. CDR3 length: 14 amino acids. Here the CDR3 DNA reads TGTGCCAGTAGAATTCCGGGACAGAACTATGGCTACACCCTC. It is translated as CASRIPGQNYGYTL.

The DNA of the CDR3 is TGTGCCAGCAGTCTGCCCGGGACATGGGAGACCCAGTACTTC. Its translation: CASSLPGTWETQYF. The gene calls are TRBV28 and TRBJ2-5; D possibly corresponds to TRBD1 (6 bases). Per germline, CDR1 MDHEN and CDR2 SYDVKM. The CDR3 is made up of 14 amino acids. V lost 5 bases, J lost 5 bases, and 15 bases lay in between.

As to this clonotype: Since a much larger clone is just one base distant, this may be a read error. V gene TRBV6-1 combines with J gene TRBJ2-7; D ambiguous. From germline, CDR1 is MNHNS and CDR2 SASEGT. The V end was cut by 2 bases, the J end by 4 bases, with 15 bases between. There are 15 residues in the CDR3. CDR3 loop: CASSEFGSGLYEQYF. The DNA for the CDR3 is TGTGCCAGCAGTGAATTCGGGTCAGGTTTATACGAGCAGTACTTC.

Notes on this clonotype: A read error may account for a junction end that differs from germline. The CDR3 spells CASTELRGYAYTF. CDR3 nucleotides: TGTGCCAGCACCGAATTACGGGGCTATGCCTACACCTTC. The chain employs TRBV6-6 and TRBJ1-2; possibly TRBD1 for D (5 bases). CDR3 size: 13 residues. Germline CDR1 MNHNY, CDR2 SVGAGI (reference sequence).

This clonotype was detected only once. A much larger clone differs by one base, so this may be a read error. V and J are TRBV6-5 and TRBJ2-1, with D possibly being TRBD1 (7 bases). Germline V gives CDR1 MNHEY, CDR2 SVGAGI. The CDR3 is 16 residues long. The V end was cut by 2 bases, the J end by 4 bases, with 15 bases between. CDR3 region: CASSYPRQGGYNEQFF. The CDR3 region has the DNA TGTGCCAGCAGTTACCCCAGACAGGGAGGATACAATGAGCAGTTCTTC.

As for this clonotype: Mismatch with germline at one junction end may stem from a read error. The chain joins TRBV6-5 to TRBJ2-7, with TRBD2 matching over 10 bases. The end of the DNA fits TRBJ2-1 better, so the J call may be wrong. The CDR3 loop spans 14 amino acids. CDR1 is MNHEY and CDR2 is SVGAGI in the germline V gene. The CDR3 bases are TGTGCTAGCAGTAGAGCGGGAGGGCCATACGAGCAGTTCTTC. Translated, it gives CASSRAGGPYEQFF.

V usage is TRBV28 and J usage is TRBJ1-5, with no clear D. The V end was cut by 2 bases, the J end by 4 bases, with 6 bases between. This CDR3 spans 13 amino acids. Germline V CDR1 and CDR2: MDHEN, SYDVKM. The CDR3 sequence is CASSLRRNQPQHF. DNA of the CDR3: TGTGCCAGCAGTTTAAGGAGGAATCAGCCCCAGCATTTT.

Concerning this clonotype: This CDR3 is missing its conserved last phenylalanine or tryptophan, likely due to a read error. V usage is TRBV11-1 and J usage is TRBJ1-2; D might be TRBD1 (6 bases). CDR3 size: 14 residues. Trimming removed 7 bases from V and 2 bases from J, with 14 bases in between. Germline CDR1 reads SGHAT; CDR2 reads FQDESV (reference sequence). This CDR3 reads CASNRRGANYGYTL. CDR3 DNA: TGTGCCAGCAATCGCAGGGGTGCGAACTATGGCTACACCTTA.